The rows below give T cell receptor beta chains drawn from one sample of a study of blood T cell repertoires in COVID-19. The protocol was immunoSEQ multiplex PCR, while the TCRdb copy is restricted to in-frame clones and leaves out a portion. Among tens of thousands of clones listed, 85% to 90% were seen once. Sequenced sample: peripheral blood. The receptors derive from a human donor in a cohort sampled during active COVID-19. CDR3s include the opening cysteine and the closing phenylalanine or tryptophan.

>TRBV6-5|TRBJ2-2
CASRETGGTGELFF
>TRBV27|TRBJ1-5
CASSPHPGGKGQPQHF
>TRBV11-3|TRBJ2-7
CASSHGTEQYF
>TRBV3-1/TRBV3-2|TRBJ2-1
CASSHGLAGGQGEQFF
>TRBV2|TRBJ2-3
CARGGGTDTQYF
>TRBV11-3|TRBJ2-3
CASSGNSGRAVDTQYF
>TRBV6-2/TRBV6-3|TRBJ2-7
CASSPLGQTYEQYF
>TRBV18|TRBJ1-1
CASAGGQGYTEAFF
>TRBV5-1|TRBJ1-5
CASSPLGDQPQHF
>TRBV5-1|TRBJ2-3
CASRQGGDTDTQYF
>TRBV3-1/TRBV3-2|TRBJ2-5
CASSRGLAGGTQETQYF
>TRBV9|TRBJ2-2
CASSASTGNLRTGELFF
>TRBV7-2|TRBJ2-1
CASSLAGTSGPDNEQFF
>TRBV5-1|TRBJ2-1
CASSVGPDNEQFF
>TRBV11-3|TRBJ2-5
CASSLSRLAGETQYF
>TRBV11-3|TRBJ2-3
CASSLGGQRTDTQYF
>TRBV2|TRBJ2-2
CASSEQGTRSGELFF
>TRBV15|TRBJ2-1
CATSRGRQLPDNEQFF
>TRBV3-1/TRBV3-2|TRBJ2-2
CASSQDRYRGTGELFF
>TRBV10-2|TRBJ2-1
CASRAGTSGNDEQFF
>TRBV5-1|TRBJ2-3
CASSGNRDSQGTDTQYF
>TRBV19|TRBJ2-2
CATSFNTGELFF
>TRBV30|TRBJ2-5
CAWGGQGSETQYF
>TRBV7-2|TRBJ1-4
CASSPVAGGPEKLFF
>TRBV4-1|TRBJ1-6
CASSQALVSPLHF
>TRBV9|TRBJ2-7
CASSGQGALPYEQYF
>TRBV5-1|TRBJ2-3
CASSLEGQHTDTQYF
>TRBV18|TRBJ2-2
CASSFSPTNTGELFF
>TRBV7-9|TRBJ1-1
CASSPRGGSHNTEAFF
>TRBV5-1|TRBJ1-1
CASSLRGTDYLNTEAFF
>TRBV9|TRBJ1-2
CASSVSGQDYGYTF